This T cell receptor beta chain was documented in a study of CD4+ T cells in melanoma. Study-level results: Neoantigen-specific CD4+ T cells in melanoma reportedly had diverse differentiation states.

The method was immunoSEQ multiplex PCR; TCRdb's version includes in-frame clones alone and lacks a portion of them. Among approximately 10,000 clones listed, 65% to 70% were seen once. Germline CDR1 SGDLS, CDR2 YYNGEE. Trimming shortened V by 5 bases and J by 0 bases, and 18 bases separated the two germline ends. The CDR3 is made up of 16 amino acids. Concerning this clone itself: Its cognate antigen is unknown.

This sequence joins TRBV9 and TRBJ2-7; D is ambiguous. Sequencing was carried out using cells from a culture (not recorded whether cultured in vitro). The sequence was collected from a human donor with melanoma. CDR3: CASSEDAGPDSYEQYF. In DNA form, the CDR3 reads TGTGCCAGCAGTGAGGACGCAGGACCCGACTCCTACGAGCAGTACTTC.